This TCR beta chain is drawn from a study of blood T cell repertoires in COVID-19. For the study at large: The study drew acute and convalescent COVID-19 samples from the United States, Italy and Spain. Sample material is recorded as cDNA or gDNA derived from T cells, B-cell-depleted T cells, or PBMCs.

The length of the CDR3 is 15 residues. After removal of 4 bases from V and 1 base from J, the junction contained 3 bases not matched to a gene. Looked up from germline, CDR1 is LGHNA and CDR2 is YSLEER. Per the authors' pipeline: The authors estimated nucleated cell counts from reference gene primer amplification. Repertoires were generated with immunoSEQ multiplex PCR, while TCRdb's copy carries only in-frame clones and drops some. That table gives V, J and clone size, and the DNA gave D and trimming. The table has 250,000 to 350,000 clones, 84% seen once. Seattle patients were enrolled while actively infected and followed longitudinally.

The sequence derives from a human donor with COVID-19, enrolled during active disease. The donor label of this sample is uncertain. The genes are TRBV4-3 and TRBJ2-7; 11 bases align to TRBD2. The sample was peripheral blood. Here the CDR3 reads CASSPRLAGSYEQYF. CDR3 DNA sequence: TGCGCCAGCAGCCCTCGACTAGCGGGGTCCTACGAGCAGTACTTC.